This TCR beta chain stems from a study of T cells in Graves' hyperthyroidism and ophthalmopathy. Study conclusions and caveats: In blood, most of the thyroid clonotypes expanded above 0.001 were also present.

Germline V CDR1 and CDR2: MDHEN, SYDVKM. J gave up 3 bases and V 8 bases, and 13 bases lay outside the gene matches. This CDR3 is 16 amino acids long. This clonotype was picked up many times. Its antigen is not known. RNA transcripts served as the template for amplifying TCR beta CDR3 regions. First-round RT-PCR targeting the TCR CDR3 was performed with the HTBI primer set. TCRdb redid the calling of the multiplex PCR reads with MiXCR, one entry per CDR3 protein. The table records 400,000 to 600,000 distinct CDR3 sequences, less than 25% of them present only once. Graves' hyperthyroidism showing no ophthalmopathy progression within 18 months was considered stable. Patients aged 18 to 65 with hyperthyroidism were newly diagnosed, with duration under 2 months.

Sequenced: blood. The chain is built from TRBV28 and TRBJ2-7, with TRBD2 matching 10 bases. The TCR originated in a man between 18 and 35 years old with Graves' hyperthyroidism. This CDR3 is CASCPPSGGAVYEQYF. The DNA for the CDR3 is TGTGCCAGCTGCCCCCCCAGCGGGGGGGCGGTCTACGAGCAGTACTTC.